The 20 T cell receptor beta chains given below trace back to one sample, sequenced in a study of blood T cell repertoires in COVID-19. Generated by immunoSEQ multiplex PCR, the TCRdb table keeps only in-frame clones and is missing some. The sample holds 70,000 to 100,000 clones, roughly 80% seen once. The sequenced material came from peripheral blood. The source of these receptors is a woman in her forties or fifties with acute or convalescent COVID-19.

This clone has more than one count but fewer than ten. The chain uses TRBV6-5 and TRBJ1-6; D perhaps matches TRBD1 (5 bases). CDR3 length: 16 residues. V lost 2 bases to trimming and J lost 0 bases, with 8 bases between them. Per germline, CDR1 MNHEY and CDR2 SVGAGI. The CDR3 nucleotides are TGTGCCAGCAGTTACAGGGGAAGCTCCTATAATTCACCCCTCCACTTT. Its protein is CASSYRGSSYNSPLHF.

V and J are TRBV29-1 and TRBJ2-7; D uncertain. CDR1 SQVTM and CDR2 ANQGSEA come from the germline V gene. The V and J ends lost 4 bases and 7 bases respectively, with 14 bases between them. This CDR3 region has 12 residues. The CDR3 reads CSVGAHGGEQYF. The CDR3 bases are TGCAGCGTTGGGGCGCATGGTGGGGAGCAGTACTTC.

This sequence joins TRBV29-1 and TRBJ1-1; D remains ambiguous. This CDR3 region has 12 residues. The germline V gene encodes CDR1 SQVTM and CDR2 ANQGSEA. The V end was cut by 7 bases, the J end by 6 bases, with 15 bases between. CDR3 bases: TGCAGCGCGGACTTTGAGGGTCCTGAAGCTTTCTTT. Translated: CSADFEGPEAFF. Based on the CDR3 plus reference TRBV29-1 and TRBJ1-1, the full variable domain is SAVISQKPSRDICQRGTSLTIQCQVDSQVTMMFWYRQQPGQSLTLIATANQGSEATYESGFVIDKFPISRPNLTFSTLTVSNMSPEDSSIYLCSADFEGPEAFFGQGTRLTVV.

V usage is TRBV19 and J usage is TRBJ1-2, with TRBD1 as a possible D gene (5 bases). The V end lost 7 bases, the J end lost 4 bases, and 19 bases lay between the germline ends. Looked up from germline, CDR1 is LNHDA and CDR2 is SQIVND (reference sequence). The CDR3 has 15 residues. The CDR3, as DNA: TGTGCCAGTATTGGGTCGGGGGAAACCTTCTATGGCTACACCTTC. Translation gives CASIGSGETFYGYTF. Full variable domain (missing parts from reference TRBV19 and TRBJ1-2): DGGITQSPKYLFRKEGQNVTLSCEQNLNHDAMYWYRQDPGQGLRLIYYSQIVNDFQKGDIAEGYSVSREKKESFPLTVTSAQKNPTAFYLCASIGSGETFYGYTFGSGTRLTVV.

The chain recombines TRBV10-3 with TRBJ2-2; 7 bases map to TRBD1. Per germline, CDR1 ENHRY and CDR2 SYGVKD. The ends lost 7 bases at V and 3 bases at J; junction bases unmatched: 5. This CDR3 comprises 14 residues. The CDR3 sequence: CAIKGARDTGELFF. CDR3 nucleotide sequence: TGTGCCATCAAGGGGGCGCGTGACACCGGGGAGCTGTTTTTT.

The chain links TRBV14 to TRBJ1-3, with D uncertain. V was clipped by 1 base and J by 0 bases, with 10 bases between them. The CDR3 covers 16 residues. Germline V lookup: CDR1 SGHDN, CDR2 FVKESK. DNA of the CDR3: TGTGCCAGCAGCCAAGTTGGCGGATACTCTGGAAACACCATATATTTT. Translation gives CASSQVGGYSGNTIYF.

This rearrangement joins TRBV2 to TRBJ2-5, with 11 nucleotides matching TRBD2. This CDR3 has 15 residues. V lost 6 bases to trimming and J lost 5 bases; unmatched junction nucleotides: 8. CDR1 and CDR2 from the germline V gene are SNHLY and FYNNEI. The CDR3 DNA sequence: TGTGCCAGCAGCCTACTAGCGGGGGCCAGGGAGACCCAGTACTTC. Its protein product is CASSLLAGARETQYF.

Turning to this clone: The same CDR3 also results from other DNA sequences found in this sample. The chain carries TRBV28 and TRBJ1-1; TRBD1 is a possible D gene (5 bases). The CDR3 totals 15 residues. The V end lost 1 base, the J end lost 0 bases, and 9 bases lay between the germline ends. Germline-derived CDR1 and CDR2 are MDHEN and SYDVKM. CDR3 sequence: CASSLLGGMNTEAFF. The CDR3 DNA follows: TGTGCCAGCAGTTTATTGGGGGGGATGAACACTGAAGCTTTCTTT.

In the case of this clone: The junction and the germline gene differ at one end; a read error may be behind it. This chain joins TRBV6-5 and TRBJ1-4, with D possibly being TRBD1 (5 bases). CDR3 length equals 13 residues. The germline CDR1 and CDR2 sequences are MNHEY and SVGAGI. The CDR3 DNA is TGTGCCAGCAGTTCTATCCAAGTGGGGGGTTGGGGGTTT. It yields the protein CASSSIQVGGWGF.

J is TRBJ2-5 and V is TRBV4-2; 9 bases line up with TRBD1. The DNA end is more similar to TRBJ2-7, so the J call may be wrong. Germline-derived CDR1 and CDR2 are LGHNA and YNFKEQ. CDR3 length: 14 amino acids. CDR3 sequence reads: CASSPDRGAYEQYF. The CDR3 DNA sequence: TGTGCCAGCAGCCCTGACAGGGGGGCCTACGAGCAGTACTTC.

The CDR3 region is CASSQAFGYGYTF. In DNA form, the CDR3 reads TGCGCCAGCAGCCAAGCGTTCGGCTATGGCTACACCTTC. V and J are TRBV4-3 and TRBJ1-2; no reliable D call. V shed 1 base and J shed 4 bases, with 7 bases lying between them. The CDR3 loop spans 13 amino acids. From germline, CDR1 is LGHNA and CDR2 YSLEER.

The chain recombines TRBV10-3 with TRBJ1-4; 7 bases are a match to TRBD1. After removal of 6 bases from V and 8 bases from J, the junction contained 9 bases not matched to a gene. Germline loops: CDR1 ENHRY, CDR2 SYGVKD. This CDR3 spans 14 amino acids. The CDR3 loop is CAISSGQREEKLFF. The CDR3 DNA is TGTGCCATCAGCTCGGGACAGAGGGAGGAAAAACTGTTTTTT.

This clone has a handful of counts. A junction end diverges from the germline sequence, so it may reflect a read error. The chain is built from TRBV9 and TRBJ2-5, with 8 bases identical to TRBD1. This CDR3 spans 14 amino acids. Per germline, CDR1 SGDLS and CDR2 YYNGEE. The CDR3 region is CASNTGQAFQTQYF. For the CDR3, the DNA is TGTGCGAGCAACACGGGACAGGCTTTTCAGACCCAGTACTTC.

The chain recombines TRBV6-5 with TRBJ2-7; 7 positions agree with TRBD1. The junction had 11 bases not matched to a gene; V was cut back by 6 bases and J by 3 bases. The CDR3 loop spans 15 amino acids. Germline lookup yields CDR1 MNHEY and CDR2 SVGAGI. CDR3 sequence reads: CASRPSEDRVYEQYF. DNA for the CDR3: TGTGCCAGCAGACCCTCCGAAGACAGGGTCTACGAGCAGTACTTC.

This clone was detected only a few times. The chain employs TRBV5-8 and TRBJ2-4; D not certain. The germline CDR1 and CDR2 sequences are SGHTS and YDEGEE. This CDR3 is 16 amino acids long. The V and J ends lost 3 bases and 0 bases respectively, with 13 bases between them. The DNA of the CDR3 is TGTGCCAGCAGCTCTGGTCGGTTTCTAGCCAAAAACATTCAGTACTTC. Amino acids: CASSSGRFLAKNIQYF.

A single count supports this clone. This chain connects TRBV5-1 to TRBJ2-5; D perhaps matches TRBD1 (5 bases). The V end was cut by 4 bases, the J end by 1 base, with 14 bases between. Germline V gene data show CDR1 as SGHRS and CDR2 as YFSETQ. The CDR3 is 15 residues long. CDR3 sequence (DNA): TGCGCCAGCAGCCCTGAAGGGGCTATCCAAGAGACCCAGTACTTC. Amino acid sequence: CASSPEGAIQETQYF.

This chain uses TRBV7-9 with TRBJ1-5; 7 bases fit TRBD1. This CDR3 spans 15 amino acids. V trimming: 5 bases; J trimming: 4 bases; junction bases outside the gene matches: 8. Germline CDR1 is SEHNR and CDR2 is FQNEAQ (reference sequence). The CDR3 region is CASSPGTEQNQPQHF. The CDR3 nucleotides are TGTGCCAGCAGCCCTGGGACAGAACAAAATCAGCCCCAGCATTTT.

The J gene is TRBJ1-2, the V gene TRBV5-5; maybe TRBD1 (5 bases). Germline V gives CDR1 SGHKS, CDR2 YYEKEE (reference sequence). The CDR3 sequence is 13 residues long. Trimming stripped 3 bases from V and 2 bases from J, with 8 bases between. In DNA form, the CDR3 reads TGTGCCAGCAGCTCTCGACAGAACTATGGCTACACCTTC. Residues: CASSSRQNYGYTF.

CDR3 region: CASSYPGQGANQPQHF. DNA for the CDR3: TGTGCCAGCAGTTACCCCGGACAGGGGGCGAATCAGCCCCAGCATTTT. The chain is built from TRBV6-6 and TRBJ1-5; 11 nucleotides agree with TRBD1. V was pared by 2 bases and J by 4 bases, with 4 bases of the junction left unmatched. The CDR3 is made up of 16 amino acids. Per the germline V gene, CDR1 is MNHNY and CDR2 is SVGAGI (reference sequence).

The V call is TRBV10-3, the J call TRBJ2-1; weak D call: TRBD2 (5 bases). CDR1 ENHRY and CDR2 SYGVKD come from the germline V gene. V gave up 8 bases and J gave up 2 bases, with 10 bases separating them. The CDR3 loop spans 13 amino acids. The CDR3 DNA reads as TGTGCCATCTCAAGCGGCACCTACAATGAGCAGTTCTTC. Encoded protein: CAISSGTYNEQFF.